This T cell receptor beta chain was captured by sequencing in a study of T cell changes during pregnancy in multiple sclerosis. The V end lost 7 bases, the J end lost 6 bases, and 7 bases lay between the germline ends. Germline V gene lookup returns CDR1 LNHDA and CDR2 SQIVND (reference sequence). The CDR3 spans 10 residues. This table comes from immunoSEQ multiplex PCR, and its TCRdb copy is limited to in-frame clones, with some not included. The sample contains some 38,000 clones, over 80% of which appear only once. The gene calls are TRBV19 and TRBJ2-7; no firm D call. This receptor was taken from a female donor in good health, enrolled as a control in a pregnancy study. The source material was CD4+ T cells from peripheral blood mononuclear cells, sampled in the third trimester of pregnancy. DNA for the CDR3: TGTGCCAGTACCCCCTTCGAGCAGTACTTC. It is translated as CASTPFEQYF. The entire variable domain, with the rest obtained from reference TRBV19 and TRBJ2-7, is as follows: DGGITQSPKYLFRKEGQNVTLSCEQNLNHDAMYWYRQDPGQGLRLIYYSQIVNDFQKGDIAEGYSVSREKKESFPLTVTSAQKNPTAFYLCASTPFEQYFGPGTRLTVT.